The 32 T cell receptor beta chains given below trace back to one sample, sequenced in a study of blood T cell repertoires in COVID-19. This table comes from immunoSEQ multiplex PCR, and its TCRdb copy is limited to in-frame clones, with some not included. The table has roughly 82,000 clones, 83% seen once. The sample taken for sequencing was peripheral blood. The receptors shown here come from a woman aged 60-75 years with acute or convalescent COVID-19.

The rearrangement uses TRBV10-1 and TRBJ2-5; tentatively, D is TRBD1 (7 bases). The CDR3 extends over 15 amino acids. The V end was cut by 2 bases, the J end by 1 base, with 11 bases between. Germline V lookup: CDR1 WNHNN, CDR2 SYGVQD (reference sequence). The CDR3, as DNA: TGCGCCAGCAGTGAGAGACAGGGAGGCCAAGAGACCCAGTACTTC. It encodes CASSERQGGQETQYF.

This chain connects TRBV7-9 to TRBJ2-3; D may be TRBD2 (6 bases). Germline lookup yields CDR1 SEHNR and CDR2 FQNEAQ (reference sequence). The V end was cut by 7 bases, the J end by 6 bases, with 17 bases between. This CDR3 contains 14 residues. DNA for the CDR3: TGTGCCAGCACCTTCGCGGCGGGGTACGATACGCAGTATTTT. The encoded protein is CASTFAAGYDTQYF.

This chain joins TRBV10-3 and TRBJ1-5, with unresolved D. Trimming removed 4 bases from V and 2 bases from J, with 9 bases in between. In germline, CDR1 is ENHRY, CDR2 SYGVKD. The CDR3 has 14 residues. The CDR3, as DNA: TGTGCCATCAGTGCCAGCGGGGGCAATCAGCCCCAGCATTTT. This codes for CAISASGGNQPQHF.

The count of this clone is one. The chain couples TRBV5-1 to TRBJ2-5; tentative D call: TRBD2 (6 bases). The CDR3 has 16 residues. Germline V gene sequence: CDR1 SGHRS, CDR2 YFSETQ. V was shortened by 1 base and J by 4 bases, with 17 bases between the two germline ends. CDR3 in amino acids: CASSLSAGRSRETQYF. The CDR3 DNA reads as TGCGCCAGCAGCTTGTCCGCGGGGAGGAGTCGAGAGACCCAGTACTTC.

V and J are TRBV7-9 and TRBJ2-2, with TRBD2 matching 9 bases. Germline CDR1 reads SEHNR; CDR2 reads FQNEAQ (reference sequence). This CDR3 spans 16 amino acids. The ends lost 2 bases at V and 4 bases at J; junction bases unmatched: 5. CDR3 sequence: CASSLSAGGITGELFF. The DNA for the CDR3 is TGTGCCAGCAGCTTAAGCGCGGGGGGGATCACCGGGGAGCTGTTTTTT.

V usage is TRBV19 and J usage is TRBJ1-6; D unclear. CDR3 length: 14 amino acids. Germline values: CDR1 LNHDA, CDR2 SQIVND (reference sequence). The V and J ends lost 3 bases and 7 bases respectively, with 10 bases between them. The CDR3 coding sequence is TGTGCCAGTAGTATTCCCAGGAACAATTCACCCCTCCACTTT. It yields the protein CASSIPRNNSPLHF.

Only one count was recorded for this clone. The chain couples TRBV10-1 to TRBJ1-5, with 9 bases matching TRBD1. The CDR3 is made up of 14 amino acids. Germline V gene sequence: CDR1 WNHNN, CDR2 SYGVQD (reference sequence). V was pared by 6 bases and J by 6 bases, with 6 bases of the junction left unmatched. The CDR3 DNA is TGCGCCAGCAGGAGGGACAGGGAAAGTCAGCCCCAGCATTTT. Translated, it gives CASRRDRESQPQHF.

Notes on this clone: Other DNA sequences in the same sample also yield this CDR3. The chain uses TRBV5-1 and TRBJ2-3, with 10 bases that match TRBD2. The germline gives CDR1 SGHRS, CDR2 YFSETQ. The V gene end was trimmed by 0 bases and the J gene end by 1 base; junction bases not matched to a gene: 2. The CDR3 is 16 residues long. CDR3 residues: CASSLALAGGTDTQYF. The CDR3 DNA is TGCGCCAGCAGCTTGGCCCTAGCGGGGGGCACAGATACGCAGTATTTT.

The genes are TRBV23-1 and TRBJ2-5; D call uncertain. TRBV23-1 is flagged as an ORF with uncertain function. The CDR3 runs to 17 residues. Trimming took off 2 bases at V and 2 bases at J, with 18 bases between the two ends. The DNA for the CDR3 is TGCGCCAGCAGTCAACAACCCCTCAAGGAGCTTCAAGAGACCCAGTACTTC. Its protein product is CASSQQPLKELQETQYF.

The chain couples TRBV3-1 (or the pseudogene TRBV3-2) to TRBJ1-2, with 10 bases identical to TRBD1. CDR3 length: 13 residues. From germline, CDR1 is LGHDT and CDR2 YNNKEL (reference sequence). V was clipped by 4 bases and J by 11 bases; unmatched bases: 7. Here the CDR3 DNA reads TGTGCCAGCAGCCCACATGACAGGGGGCATTACACCTTC. Amino acids: CASSPHDRGHYTF.

V and J are TRBV30 and TRBJ2-1; D unresolved. From germline, CDR1 is GTSNPN and CDR2 SVGIG (reference sequence). The CDR3 totals 12 residues. The ends were cut back, 0 bases at V and 8 bases at J, with 8 bases in the middle. The CDR3, as DNA: TGTGCCTGGAGTGTTCTGGGCGATGAGCAGTTCTTC. Its protein is CAWSVLGDEQFF.

This clone was seen more than once but under ten times. The genes are TRBV7-8 and TRBJ1-3; D is unresolved. V lost 3 bases and J lost 8, with 26 bases in between. Germline CDR1 and CDR2: SGHVS and FQNEAQ. The CDR3 consists of 18 residues. The CDR3 region is CASSFILRQSLLFDTIYF. DNA for the CDR3: TGTGCCAGCAGCTTCATCCTGCGGCAGAGCCTCCTCTTCGACACCATATATTTT.

The V gene is TRBV5-1, the J gene TRBJ2-1, with D uncertain. The V and J ends lost 0 bases and 7 bases respectively, with 17 bases between them. Germline V CDR1 and CDR2: SGHRS, YFSETQ. The length of the CDR3 is 16 residues. CDR3 nucleotide sequence: TGCGCCAGCAGCTTGGACCCAGGCCCCCTATCGAATGAGCAGTTCTTC. Translated, it gives CASSLDPGPLSNEQFF.

The gene calls are TRBV16 and TRBJ1-3, with D possibly TRBD1 on 5 matching bases. The germline V gene encodes CDR1 KGHSY and CDR2 FQNENV. V lost 0 bases and J 2 bases, leaving 11 bases between the germline ends. The CDR3 totals 16 residues. The CDR3 nucleotides read TGTGCCAGCAGCCAATCGAGACAGTCAGCTGGAAACACCATATATTTT. This translates into CASSQSRQSAGNTIYF.

The genes are TRBV10-3 and TRBJ2-4; 10 positions agree with TRBD2. Germline CDR1 reads ENHRY; CDR2 reads SYGVKD. V gave up 0 bases and J gave up 5 bases; unmatched junction bases: 4. The CDR3 length is 16 residues. The CDR3 is CAISESPAGGENIQYF. Written as DNA, the CDR3 is TGTGCCATCAGTGAGTCACCAGCGGGGGGGGAAAACATTCAGTACTTC.

This clone was observed a handful of times. This rearrangement joins TRBV3-1 (or the pseudogene TRBV3-2) to TRBJ2-2, with unresolved D. This CDR3 has 14 amino acids. Germline V gives CDR1 LGHDT, CDR2 YNNKEL (reference sequence). Trimming removed 0 bases at V and 10 bases at J, with 12 bases between. CDR3 protein: CASSQDLAGEELFF. The CDR3 coding sequence is TGTGCCAGCAGCCAAGATCTCGCTGGAGAGGAGCTGTTTTTT.

The genes are TRBV7-8 and TRBJ2-2; 14 bases agree with TRBD2. J was trimmed by 0 bases and V by 5 bases; bases with no gene match: 5. This CDR3 region has 18 residues. Germline-derived CDR1 and CDR2 are SGHVS and FQNEAQ. The CDR3 sequence is CASSAGLAGGSNTGELFF. CDR3 bases: TGTGCCAGCAGCGCCGGACTAGCGGGAGGATCGAACACCGGGGAGCTGTTTTTT.

The V call is TRBV19, the J call TRBJ1-3, with 11 positions matching TRBD1. Unmatched junction bases numbered 10, after V lost 5 bases and J lost 7 bases. The CDR3 length is 16 residues. CDR1 and CDR2 from the germline V gene are LNHDA and SQIVND (reference sequence). CDR3 coding DNA: TGTGCCAGTAGTGCAGACTCGGACAGGGGGCGGAACACCATATATTTT. Protein sequence: CASSADSDRGRNTIYF.

The gene calls are TRBV6-4 and TRBJ1-4; D might be TRBD1 (6 bases). Germline V gene sequence: CDR1 MRHNA, CDR2 SNTAGT. The V gene lost 5 bases and the J gene lost 2 bases, with 12 bases spanning the gap. The CDR3 is made up of 15 amino acids. The CDR3 here is CASSPGQGTNEKLFF. Written as DNA, the CDR3 is TGTGCCAGCAGTCCGGGGCAGGGGACTAATGAAAAACTGTTTTTT.

The genes are TRBV9 and TRBJ2-7; TRBD2 matches 8 bases. The junction had 5 bases not matched to a gene; V was cut back by 2 bases and J by 4 bases. Germline CDR1 reads SGDLS; CDR2 reads YYNGEE. The CDR3 is 14 amino acids. Written as DNA, the CDR3 is TGTGCCAGCAGCGTCGGGGGGGACCTTTACGAGCAGTACTTC. Protein product: CASSVGGDLYEQYF. The full variable domain, rest sourced from reference TRBV9 and TRBJ2-7, is DSGVTQTPKHLITATGQRVTLRCSPRSGDLSVYWYQQSLDQGLQFLIQYYNGEERAKGNILERFSAQQFPDLHSELNLSSLELGDSALYFCASSVGGDLYEQYFGPGTRLTVT.

V gene TRBV6-2 or TRBV6-3 combines with J gene TRBJ2-1, with TRBD1 identical over 7 bases. The CDR3 length is 15 residues. Germline V gene lookup returns CDR1 MNHEY and CDR2 SVGEGT. Trimming removed 2 bases from V and 2 bases from J; junction bases left unmatched: 3. CDR3 sequence (DNA): TGTGCCAGCAGTTACGCCACAGGGGCCTACAATGAGCAGTTCTTC. Protein product: CASSYATGAYNEQFF.

V usage is TRBV9 and J usage is TRBJ1-2, with D perhaps TRBD1 (5 bases). Looked up from germline, CDR1 is SGDLS and CDR2 is YYNGEE. The CDR3 consists of 14 residues. V was pared by 2 bases and J by 8 bases, with 16 bases between. CDR3 nucleotides: TGTGCCAGCAGCGTCGTCAGGGAGGCGGAAGGCTACACCTTC. Protein sequence: CASSVVREAEGYTF.

A few counts support this clone. The chain is built from TRBV11-2 and TRBJ2-1, with a weak D call TRBD2 (5 bases). V gave up 5 bases and J gave up 6 bases, with 20 bases separating them. Germline V gene sequence: CDR1 SGHAT, CDR2 FQNNGV. This CDR3 contains 16 residues. The CDR3 is CASSPGQWEFGNEQFF. DNA of the CDR3: TGTGCCAGCAGCCCTGGTCAGTGGGAGTTTGGCAATGAGCAGTTCTTC.

This rearrangement joins TRBV28 to TRBJ1-2, with TRBD1 as a possible D gene (5 bases). Trimming took off 1 base at V and 4 bases at J, with 10 bases between the two ends. Germline loops: CDR1 MDHEN, CDR2 SYDVKM. The CDR3 extends over 14 amino acids. This CDR3 is CASSLFVGGYGYTF. The DNA for the CDR3 is TGTGCCAGCAGTTTATTCGTCGGGGGCTATGGCTACACCTTC.

The chain joins TRBV6-1 to TRBJ1-6; the D gene is possibly TRBD1 (5 bases). The V gene's germline CDR1 is MNHNS and CDR2 SASEGT. CDR3 length: 14 residues. Between the trimmed V and J ends, which lost 3 bases and 9 bases, there was a span of 12 bases. The chain's CDR3 is CASSDTGGVSPLHF. CDR3 DNA sequence: TGTGCCAGCAGTGACACAGGAGGGGTTTCACCCCTCCACTTT.

V is TRBV5-1 and J is TRBJ1-2; 7 nucleotides align to TRBD1. Germline trimming cut 3 bases from V and 4 bases from J; bases unmatched to any gene: 6. This CDR3 contains 14 residues. Germline loops: CDR1 SGHRS, CDR2 YFSETQ. CDR3 sequence: CASSSTGTSYGYTF. The CDR3 nucleotides read TGCGCCAGCAGCTCGACAGGGACCTCCTATGGCTACACCTTC.

The chain uses TRBV7-9 and TRBJ2-7, with D possibly TRBD2 on 5 matching bases. The length of the CDR3 is 18 residues. CDR1 SEHNR and CDR2 FQNEAQ come from the germline V gene (reference sequence). V was shortened by 4 bases and J by 1 base, with 23 bases between the two germline ends. The CDR3 DNA reads TGTGCCAGCAGCTCACATCGGCGTGAGGGTGGTCGGTCCTACGAGCAGTACTTC. This translates into CASSSHRREGGRSYEQYF. The full variable domain, its missing parts supplied by reference TRBV7-9 and TRBJ2-7, is DTGVSQNPRHKITKRGQNVTFRCDPISEHNRLYWYRQTLGQGPEFLTYFQNEAQLEKSRLLSDRFSAERPKGSFSTLEIQRTEQGDSAMYLCASSSHRREGGRSYEQYFGPGTRLTVT.

This clone was detected only once. The chain joins TRBV5-8 to TRBJ2-7; 7 positions agree with TRBD2. Germline V gene lookup returns CDR1 SGHTS and CDR2 YDEGEE. Trimming removed 1 base from V and 7 bases from J; junction bases left unmatched: 5. The CDR3 covers 13 residues. CDR3 in amino acids: CASSLRGGREQYF. CDR3 nucleotides: TGTGCCAGCAGCTTGAGGGGAGGGAGGGAGCAGTACTTC.

This sequence joins TRBV5-1 and TRBJ2-1; D unclear. CDR1 is SGHRS and CDR2 is YFSETQ in the germline V gene. The CDR3 loop spans 15 amino acids. The germline V and J ends were trimmed by 0 bases and 2 bases, with 9 bases remaining between them. The CDR3 bases are TGCGCCAGCAGCTTGGCGCAGACAACCTACAATGAGCAGTTCTTC. Residues: CASSLAQTTYNEQFF.

The chain is built from TRBV5-1 and TRBJ2-7; no reliable D call. Germline V gives CDR1 SGHRS, CDR2 YFSETQ. V was shortened by 3 bases and J by 4 bases, with 5 bases between the two germline ends. The CDR3 covers 11 residues. The CDR3 DNA is TGCGCCAGCAGCTCTGAGTACGAGCAGTACTTC. This translates into CASSSEYEQYF. The full variable domain, in which reference TRBV5-1 and TRBJ2-7 provide the parts outside the CDR3, is KAGVTQTPRYLIKTRGQQVTLSCSPISGHRSVSWYQQTPGQGLQFLFEYFSETQRNKGNFPGRFSGRQFSNSRSEMNVSTLELGDSALYLCASSSEYEQYFGPGTRLTVT.

The V gene is TRBV12-3 or TRBV12-4, the J gene TRBJ2-3; D is unclear. The CDR3 runs to 13 residues. The V end was cut by 5 bases, the J end by 0 bases, with 6 bases between. The DNA for the CDR3 is TGTGCCAGCAGTCCCTTCAGCACAGATACGCAGTATTTT. Residues: CASSPFSTDTQYF.

The chain uses TRBV10-1 and TRBJ2-2, with D possibly matching TRBD1 (5 bases). Germline V gene sequence: CDR1 WNHNN, CDR2 SYGVQD (reference sequence). The CDR3 is 13 residues long. Trimming removed 4 bases at V and 8 bases at J, with 11 bases between. Written as DNA, the CDR3 is TGCGCCAGCAGTGTGGGCAGGGCTGGGGAGCTGTTTTTT. The encoded protein is CASSVGRAGELFF.